This entry lists 18 T cell receptor beta chains sequenced from one sample in a study of shared clonotypes between healthy human individuals. Method: immunoSEQ multiplex PCR; TCRdb's copy keeps in-frame clones and lacks some. Of 2 million to 3 million clones in the sample, approximately 93% were seen once. Sequenced sample: naive CD4+ T cells from PBMCs. Sample subset: CD45RA+ positively selected. Source of these receptors: a man between 18 and 35 years old in good health. Some clones in this sample may be carry-over from other donors' samples.

The chain uses TRBV9 and TRBJ2-5; a possible D gene is TRBD1 (7 bases). V was cut by 4 bases and J by 1 base, with 11 bases left in between. Per germline, CDR1 SGDLS and CDR2 YYNGEE. The CDR3 length is 14 residues. This CDR3 reads CASSPGDSQETQYF. CDR3 DNA sequence: TGTGCCAGCAGCCCGGGGGACAGCCAAGAGACCCAGTACTTC.

This clone was recorded only once. The rearrangement uses TRBV28 and TRBJ2-7, with D perhaps TRBD2 (5 bases). This CDR3 is 15 amino acids long. Germline CDR1 is MDHEN and CDR2 is SYDVKM. Deletions cut 3 bases from V and 0 bases from J, with 12 bases between. CDR3: CASSLGGYRSYEQYF. CDR3 DNA sequence: TGTGCCAGCAGTTTGGGCGGGTACCGCTCCTACGAGCAGTACTTC.

The V and J genes are TRBV5-6 and TRBJ2-2; TRBD1 aligns across 7 bases. The CDR3 has 15 amino acids. V lost 0 bases and J lost 3; bases outside the gene matches: 2. Germline CDR1 and CDR2: SGHDT and YYEEEE. CDR3: CASSLAQGYTGELFF. CDR3 nucleotides: TGTGCCAGCAGCTTGGCACAGGGGTACACCGGGGAGCTGTTTTTT.

This rearrangement joins TRBV5-1 to TRBJ2-7; 13 bases agree with TRBD2. V was pared by 3 bases and J by 0 bases, with 6 bases of the junction left unmatched. Germline V CDR1 and CDR2: SGHRS, YFSETQ. The CDR3 totals 17 residues. CDR3 amino acids: CASSWGTSGIDSYEQYF. CDR3 in DNA: TGCGCCAGCAGCTGGGGGACTAGCGGGATAGACTCCTACGAGCAGTACTTC.

This rearrangement joins TRBV4-1 to TRBJ1-2; D perhaps matches TRBD1 (6 bases). The CDR3 has 15 amino acids. Trimming took off 0 bases at V and 4 bases at J, with 12 bases between the two ends. Germline-derived CDR1 and CDR2 are MGHRA and YSYEKL. The CDR3 is CASSQDSGGRYGYTF. The CDR3 DNA reads as TGCGCCAGCAGCCAAGATTCGGGGGGCCGCTATGGCTACACCTTC.

The genes are TRBV28 and TRBJ1-2; 9 positions agree with TRBD1. The CDR3 extends over 16 amino acids. CDR1 and CDR2 (germline): MDHEN, SYDVKM. V shed 4 bases, J shed 0 bases, and the junction held 6 bases outside the gene matches. Written as DNA, the CDR3 is TGTGCCAGCAGTTCTCCGGGACAGGGTTCTAACTATGGCTACACCTTC. Its translation: CASSSPGQGSNYGYTF.

The rearrangement uses TRBV28 and TRBJ2-7; 7 positions agree with TRBD1. Per the germline V gene, CDR1 is MDHEN and CDR2 is SYDVKM. V was clipped by 3 bases and J by 6 bases; unmatched bases: 2. This CDR3 comprises 12 residues. In DNA, the CDR3 is TGTGCCAGCAGTTTGGGACAGTCCGAGCAGTACTTC. Translating gives CASSLGQSEQYF. The full variable domain, its missing parts supplied by reference TRBV28 and TRBJ2-7, is DVKVTQSSRYLVKRTGEKVFLECVQDMDHENMFWYRQDPGLGLRLIYFSYDVKMKEKGDIPEGYSVSREKKERFSLILESASTNQTSMYLCASSLGQSEQYFGPGTRLTVT.

This clone was seen once. J is TRBJ2-5 and V is TRBV6-5, with 10 positions matching TRBD2. The DNA end favors TRBJ2-7, so the J call may be wrong. CDR3 length: 14 amino acids. Germline V lookup: CDR1 MNHEY, CDR2 SVGAGI. The CDR3 DNA reads TGTGCCAGCAGGCGACTAGCGGGCTCCTACGAGCAGTACTTC. Its translation is CASRRLAGSYEQYF.

The rearrangement links TRBV7-9 to TRBJ1-3; TRBD1 is a possible D gene (5 bases). The CDR3 runs 16 residues. V gave up 3 bases and J gave up 2 bases, with 14 bases separating them. In germline, CDR1 is SEHNR, CDR2 FQNEAQ (reference sequence). Here the CDR3 reads CASSLGGSLTGNTIYF. The CDR3 DNA sequence: TGTGCCAGCAGCTTGGGGGGGTCGTTAACTGGAAACACCATATATTTT.

V usage is TRBV18 and J usage is TRBJ1-5; D is possibly TRBD1 (6 bases). Germline CDR1 KGHSH, CDR2 LQKENI. The V gene lost 3 bases and the J gene lost 2 bases, with 14 bases spanning the gap. This CDR3 spans 16 amino acids. The CDR3 loop is CASSPSAGGGNQPQHF. The CDR3 DNA sequence: TGTGCCAGCTCACCCTCGGCCGGGGGCGGCAATCAGCCCCAGCATTTT.

V gene TRBV28 combines with J gene TRBJ2-3; D may correspond to TRBD1 or TRBD2 (5 bases each). V gave up 7 bases and J gave up 1 base, with 12 bases separating them. There are 14 residues in the CDR3. Germline CDR1 is MDHEN and CDR2 is SYDVKM. In DNA, the CDR3 is TGTGCCAGCAATCCTGGGGGAGGCACAGATACGCAGTATTTT. It yields the protein CASNPGGGTDTQYF.

A single count supports this clone. The V gene is TRBV28, the J gene TRBJ2-5, with 8 nucleotides matching TRBD1. The J segment lost 1 base and the V segment lost 6 bases, leaving 10 bases of the junction unmatched. The CDR3 is 16 residues long. Germline CDR1 is MDHEN and CDR2 is SYDVKM. CDR3 in amino acids: CASRASGTGVQETQYF. CDR3 DNA sequence: TGTGCCAGCAGGGCCTCCGGGACAGGAGTCCAAGAGACCCAGTACTTC.

This chain connects TRBV5-1 to TRBJ2-7; D is possibly TRBD1 (6 bases). The V end was cut by 8 bases, the J end by 2 bases, with 17 bases between. Germline V gene data show CDR1 as SGHRS and CDR2 as YFSETQ. The CDR3 loop spans 14 amino acids. The CDR3 region is CASNRQDSTYEQYF. The CDR3 DNA sequence: TGCGCCAGTAACCGACAGGATTCGACCTACGAGCAGTACTTC.

CDR3 sequence (DNA): TGTGCCAGCAGCTTGAAGTTCACAGATACGCAGTATTTT. Protein sequence: CASSLKFTDTQYF. The chain joins TRBV5-6 to TRBJ2-3, with unresolved D. Germline V gene sequence: CDR1 SGHDT, CDR2 YYEEEE. V was clipped by 1 base and J by 2 bases, with 5 bases between them. The CDR3 runs 13 residues.

The chain employs TRBV2 and TRBJ1-5; D is unclear. The CDR3 sequence is 14 residues long. CDR1 is SNHLY, CDR2 FYNNEI, per germline. V was shortened by 7 bases and J by 0 bases, with 10 bases between the two germline ends. CDR3 region: CASKIKGSNQPQHF. The CDR3 DNA follows: TGTGCCAGCAAGATCAAGGGTAGCAATCAGCCCCAGCATTTT.

This clone has only one observation. This chain connects TRBV28 to TRBJ1-1; 8 nucleotides line up with TRBD1. V lost 5 bases, J lost 7 bases, and 9 bases stayed unmatched. The germline V gene encodes CDR1 MDHEN and CDR2 SYDVKM. CDR3 size: 14 residues. The CDR3 DNA follows: TGTGCCAGCAGTCTGACAGGGGCGATACGTGAAGCTTTCTTT. Its protein product is CASSLTGAIREAFF.

The chain combines TRBV7-9 with TRBJ2-7; 8 bases line up with TRBD1. The CDR3 contains 14 residues. In germline, CDR1 is SEHNR, CDR2 FQNEAQ (reference sequence). The ends lost 3 bases at V and 4 bases at J; junction bases unmatched: 5. The DNA for the CDR3 is TGTGCCAGCAGCTTGGACAGGGTTAGGTACGAGCAGTACTTC. This sequence encodes CASSLDRVRYEQYF.

CDR3 sequence (DNA): TGTGCCAGCAGTCCTCTAGCGGGAGGGCCCGTTGAGCAGTTCTTC. Protein product: CASSPLAGGPVEQFF. This chain connects TRBV2 to TRBJ2-1, with 12 positions matching TRBD2. CDR1 is SNHLY and CDR2 is FYNNEI in the germline V gene. The CDR3 totals 15 residues. V lost 5 bases to trimming and J lost 9 bases; unmatched junction nucleotides: 8.